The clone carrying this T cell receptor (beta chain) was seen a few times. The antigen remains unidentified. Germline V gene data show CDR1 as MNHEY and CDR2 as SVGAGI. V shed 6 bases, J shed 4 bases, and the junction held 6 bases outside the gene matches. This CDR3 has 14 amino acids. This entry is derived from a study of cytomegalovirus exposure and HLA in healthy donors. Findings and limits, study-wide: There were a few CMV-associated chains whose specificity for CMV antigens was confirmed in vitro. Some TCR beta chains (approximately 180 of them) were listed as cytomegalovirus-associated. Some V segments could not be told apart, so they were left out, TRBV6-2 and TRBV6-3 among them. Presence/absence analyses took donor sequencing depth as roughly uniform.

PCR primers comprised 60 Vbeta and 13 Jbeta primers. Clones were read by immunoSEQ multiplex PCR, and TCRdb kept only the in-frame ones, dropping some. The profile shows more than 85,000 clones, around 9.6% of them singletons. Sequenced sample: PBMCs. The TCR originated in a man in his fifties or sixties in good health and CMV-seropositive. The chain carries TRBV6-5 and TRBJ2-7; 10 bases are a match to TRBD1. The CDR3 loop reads CASRPGTGVYEQYF. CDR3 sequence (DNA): TGTGCCAGCAGGCCCGGGACAGGGGTGTACGAGCAGTACTTC.